The source of this T cell receptor (beta chain) is a study of T cells expressing NK-cell markers. Overall study: The authors derived TCR beta repertoires from sorted CD3+CD56+NKG2C+, CD3+CD56+NKG2C- and CD3+CD56-NKG2C+ T cells. Seven of the eight sequenced donors were classified as HCMV-seropositive, and one was classified as seronegative.

About this clonotype itself: Antigen specificity is unknown.

Study-level findings and limits: One observes that, in a handful of donors, these clonotypes were also the leading ones within the CD3+CD56-NKG2C+ fraction. Dominant NKG2C+ clonotypes accounted for roughly 1.0-8% of CD8+ T cells in six donors.

Following a re-call of the 5' RACE reads, TCRdb has one entry per CDR3 protein and lacks DNA. The sample table sets out about 300,000 distinct CDR3 sequences. The length of the CDR3 is 15 residues. Germline CDR1 and CDR2: SQVTM and ANQGSEA. The source is a woman aged 18-69 years in good health. The material sequenced was blood T cells: a sorted CD56 or NKG2C T cell subset, CD4+ or CD8+ T cells, or bulk PBMC T cells (not recorded which). The chain couples TRBV29-1 to TRBJ2-1; TCRdb outputs TRBD2, but without DNA this stays unchecked. CDR3 sequence: CSVEAASGGLNEQFF.